Here is one T cell receptor beta chain with its context. Its antigen remains unidentified. The method was immunoSEQ multiplex PCR; TCRdb's version includes in-frame clones alone and lacks a portion of them. The top ten clones hold approximately 51% of a sample with approximately 3,000 clones, around four fifths of them seen once. This sample stems from a study of lymphopenia after photon versus proton radiotherapy. Findings and caveats of the study: Under photons, naive T cells and diversity fell while effector/memory populations rose. Only patients who died were analyzed for survival; proton advantage is unproven. After the lymphocyte nadir, photon-treated repertoires showed oligoclonal expansion, especially of CD8+ Temra cells. In patients who died, overall survival fell as post-nadir TCR diversity dropped more.

This CDR3 is 18 amino acids long. Germline CDR1 is LGHNA and CDR2 is YSLEER. V gave up 0 bases and J gave up 4 bases, with 21 bases separating them. Material: peripheral blood, obtained from a patient treated with proton-based radiotherapy. This chain uses TRBV4-3 with TRBJ1-1, with D maybe TRBD1 (6 bases). The sequence came from a man older than 75 with esophageal cancer. CDR3 DNA: TGCGCCAGCAGCCAAGATCTTGAGGGGGGCGCGGGTGGCACTGAAGCTTTCTTT. Translation gives CASSQDLEGGAGGTEAFF.